The clone carrying this T cell receptor (beta chain) has just a few counts. What it binds is unknown. The CDR3 contains 11 residues. The V gene lost 5 bases and the J gene lost 6 bases, with 6 bases spanning the gap. Germline assignment: CDR1 MDHEN and CDR2 SYDVKM. These data belong to a study of metastatic and nonmetastatic thyroid tumors. Study-wide results and caveats: The reported finding was significantly higher TCR beta diversity in malignant thyroid tumors relative to benign nodules, in blood and tumor.

Per the original methods: To classify distant metastasis in papillary thyroid cancer, a model was built from CDR3 differences across clinicopathological groups. TCRdb re-processed the PCR reads through MiXCR. The V and J calls reflect TCRdb's pipeline rather than the authors' work. The sample lists approximately 60,000 clones, 25% to 35% occurring once. Among the patients, none had received any treatment before thyroid surgery. This chain links TRBV28 with TRBJ2-3; D remains ambiguous. The specimen was blood. The sequence derives from a female donor with papillary thyroid cancer or a benign thyroid nodule (not recorded which). Some clones in this sample may be carry-over from other donors' samples. The DNA for the CDR3 is TGTGCCAGCAGTGGCGTGGATACGCAGTATTTT. It translates to CASSGVDTQYF.